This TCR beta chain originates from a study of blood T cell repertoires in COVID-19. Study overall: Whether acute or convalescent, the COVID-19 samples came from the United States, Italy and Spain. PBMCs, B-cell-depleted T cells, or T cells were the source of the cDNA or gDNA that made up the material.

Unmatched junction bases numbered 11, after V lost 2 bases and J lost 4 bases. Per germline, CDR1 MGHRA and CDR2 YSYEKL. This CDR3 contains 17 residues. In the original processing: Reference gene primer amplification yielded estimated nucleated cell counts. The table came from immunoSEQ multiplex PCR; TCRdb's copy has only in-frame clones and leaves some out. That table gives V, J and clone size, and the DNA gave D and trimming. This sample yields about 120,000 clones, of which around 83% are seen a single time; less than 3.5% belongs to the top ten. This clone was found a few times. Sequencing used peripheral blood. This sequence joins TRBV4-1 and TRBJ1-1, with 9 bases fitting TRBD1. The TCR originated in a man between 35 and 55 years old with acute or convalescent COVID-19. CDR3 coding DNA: TGCGCCAGCAGCCAACAATTATCCGGGACAGGGTTCACTGAAGCTTTCTTT. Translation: CASSQQLSGTGFTEAFF.